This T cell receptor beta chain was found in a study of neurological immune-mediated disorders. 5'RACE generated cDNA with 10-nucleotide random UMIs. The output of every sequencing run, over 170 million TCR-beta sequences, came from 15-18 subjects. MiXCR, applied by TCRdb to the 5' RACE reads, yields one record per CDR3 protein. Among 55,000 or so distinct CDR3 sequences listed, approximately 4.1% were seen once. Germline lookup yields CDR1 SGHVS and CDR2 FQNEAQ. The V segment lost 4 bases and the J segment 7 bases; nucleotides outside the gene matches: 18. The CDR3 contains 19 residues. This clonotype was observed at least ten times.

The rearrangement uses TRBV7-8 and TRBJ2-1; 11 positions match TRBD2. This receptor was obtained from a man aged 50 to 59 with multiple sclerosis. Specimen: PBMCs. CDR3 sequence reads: CASSSRSDRLAGKGNEQFF. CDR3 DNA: TGTGCCAGCAGCTCCCGATCGGACAGACTAGCGGGAAAGGGTAATGAGCAGTTCTTC.